The present T cell receptor beta chain was sequenced within a study of blood T cell repertoires in COVID-19. Study as a whole: Acute-phase and convalescent COVID-19 samples originated in the United States, Italy and Spain. The analysed material was cDNA or gDNA that came from T cells, B-cell-depleted T cells, or PBMCs.

The CDR3 length is 15 residues. CDR1 and CDR2 (germline): SGHNT, YYREEE (reference sequence). Trimming pared 5 bases from V and 5 bases from J, leaving 14 bases between. Authors' processing steps: Amplification of reference gene primers provided the estimated nucleated cell counts. TCRdb's copy holds only in-frame clones and misses some; the assay was immunoSEQ multiplex PCR. V and J calls and clone size follow that table, whereas D and trimming were derived from the DNA. The table has 28,000 or so clones, about 91% seen once. The chain uses TRBV5-4 and TRBJ1-6, with a possible D match to TRBD1 (6 bases). The sequence was obtained from a human donor with active COVID-19. The donor label of this sample is uncertain. Specimen: peripheral blood. The CDR3 nucleotides are TGTGCCAGCAGTCAGGGGACGGTAAATAATTCACCCCTCCACTTT. It codes for CASSQGTVNNSPLHF. Filled out from reference TRBV5-4 and TRBJ1-6, the complete variable domain reads ETGVTQSPTHLIKTRGQQVTLRCSSQSGHNTVSWYQQALGQGPQFIFQYYREEENGRGNFPPRFSGLQFPNYSSELNVNALELDDSALYLCASSQGTVNNSPLHFGNGTRLTVT.